A single sample gave rise to the 13 T cell receptor beta chains below, sequenced in a study of PD-L1 blockade in urothelial cancer. Measured with immunoSEQ multiplex PCR; TCRdb has only the in-frame clones, and not every one. This table holds 44,000 or so clones, approximately 89% found once. Sequencing was performed on PBMCs, taken around atezolizumab (anti-PD-L1) treatment. The source is a man at least 80 years old with urothelial cancer.

The CDR3 DNA sequence: TGTGCCAGTTGGAGGGGACTCGGGCACACTGAAGCTTTCTTT. This codes for CASWRGLGHTEAFF. The V gene is TRBV19, the J gene TRBJ1-1; weak D call: TRBD1 (5 bases). Germline-derived CDR1 and CDR2 are LNHDA and SQIVND (reference sequence). The CDR3 covers 14 residues. Trimming took 8 bases from V and 3 from J, leaving 16 bases between them.

The chain recombines TRBV2 with TRBJ2-1; a possible D gene is TRBD2 (5 bases). The germline CDR1 and CDR2 sequences are SNHLY and FYNNEI. The V and J ends lost 6 bases and 4 bases respectively, with 7 bases between them. This CDR3 is 12 amino acids long. The chain's CDR3 is CASSGDYNEQFF. In DNA, the CDR3 is TGTGCCAGCAGCGGGGATTACAATGAGCAGTTCTTC.

This chain connects TRBV15 to TRBJ2-2; 10 bases are shared with TRBD2. This CDR3 has 16 amino acids. After removal of 2 bases from V and 1 base from J, the junction contained 1 base not matched to a gene. Germline values: CDR1 LNHNV, CDR2 YYDKDF (reference sequence). CDR3 DNA sequence: TGTGCCACCAGCAGACCTAGCGGGAGGAACACCGGGGAGCTGTTTTTT. Protein sequence: CATSRPSGRNTGELFF.

The chain has TRBV7-8 and TRBJ1-5; no reliable D call. The CDR3 covers 15 residues. Germline CDR1 and CDR2: SGHVS and FQNEAQ. V was shortened by 1 base and J by 0 bases, with 7 bases between the two germline ends. This chain's CDR3 is CASSLGGNSNQPQHF. CDR3 DNA sequence: TGTGCCAGCAGCTTAGGCGGAAATAGCAATCAGCCCCAGCATTTT.

The chain recombines TRBV18 with TRBJ1-1; D is undetermined. Germline assignment: CDR1 KGHSH and CDR2 LQKENI. This CDR3 contains 13 residues. V lost 3 bases, J lost 0 bases, and 5 bases lay in between. The DNA for the CDR3 is TGTGCCAGCTCACCTGCGGTGAACACTGAAGCTTTCTTT. Its translation is CASSPAVNTEAFF.

The chain carries TRBV28 and TRBJ1-1; no clear D. The CDR3 is made up of 13 amino acids. The V gene's germline CDR1 is MDHEN and CDR2 SYDVKM. With 7 bases removed from V and 0 bases from J, the gap between germline ends came to 9 bases. This CDR3 is CASTPGLNTEAFF. The CDR3 DNA sequence: TGTGCCAGCACCCCAGGCCTGAACACTGAAGCTTTCTTT. Together with reference TRBV28 and TRBJ1-1, the CDR3 gives the full variable domain: DVKVTQSSRYLVKRTGEKVFLECVQDMDHENMFWYRQDPGLGLRLIYFSYDVKMKEKGDIPEGYSVSREKKERFSLILESASTNQTSMYLCASTPGLNTEAFFGQGTRLTVV.

The V call is TRBV2, the J call TRBJ1-2, with TRBD1 matching 8 bases. The germline gives CDR1 SNHLY, CDR2 FYNNEI. The V gene end was trimmed by 8 bases and the J gene end by 6 bases; junction bases not matched to a gene: 8. This CDR3 is 13 amino acids long. Written as DNA, the CDR3 is TGTGCCAGCCGGACAGGGTCCATCGATGGCTACACCTTC. This sequence encodes CASRTGSIDGYTF.

This clone was seen just once. The DNA is omitted, as the CDR3 cannot be located on it reliably, and the CDR3 follows TCRdb's listing. The chain combines TRBV15 with TRBJ1-2. CDR1 is LNHNV, CDR2 YYDKDF, per germline (reference sequence). The CDR3 has 15 amino acids, counting both end residues. The CDR3 sequence is CATSRDFGPAEGYTF.

The rearrangement links TRBV10-3 to TRBJ2-3, with D unclear. V shed 7 bases and J shed 0 bases, with 17 bases lying between them. CDR1 is ENHRY and CDR2 is SYGVKD in the germline V gene. This CDR3 is 16 amino acids long. The DNA of the CDR3 is TGTGCCATCAAATCAGGTTCCCATTCTAGCACAGATACGCAGTATTTT. Its translation is CAIKSGSHSSTDTQYF.

This CDR3 is CAWSPNPYRGQFF. In DNA, the CDR3 is TGTGCCTGGAGTCCCAACCCTTACCGGGGGCAGTTCTTC. The genes are TRBV30 and TRBJ2-1, with a tentative D call TRBD2 (5 bases). Germline CDR1 and CDR2: GTSNPN and SVGIG (reference sequence). V was clipped by 2 bases and J by 12 bases, with 17 bases between them. The CDR3 loop spans 13 amino acids. The complete variable domain, with remaining parts taken from reference TRBV30 and TRBJ2-1, reads SQTIHQWPATLVQPVGSPLSLECTVEGTSNPNLYWYRQAAGRGLQLLFYSVGIGQISSEVPQNLSASRPQDRQFILSSKKLLLSDSGFYLCAWSPNPYRGQFFGPGTRLTVL.

The chain carries TRBV6-1 and TRBJ2-1, with 7 bases fitting TRBD2. Germline loops: CDR1 MNHNS, CDR2 SASEGT. The CDR3 extends over 12 amino acids. J gave up 7 bases and V 4 bases, and 1 base lay outside the gene matches. CDR3 region: CASSAGGNEQFF. The CDR3 bases are TGTGCCAGCAGTGCGGGAGGTAATGAGCAGTTCTTC.

The V and J genes are TRBV4-3 and TRBJ2-1; 9 nucleotides align to TRBD2. The germline gives CDR1 LGHNA, CDR2 YSLEER. The J segment lost 2 bases and the V segment lost 0 bases, leaving 8 bases of the junction unmatched. This CDR3 region has 18 residues. The CDR3: CASSQESSGSGPYNEQFF. CDR3 nucleotide sequence: TGCGCCAGCAGCCAAGAGAGTAGCGGGAGTGGCCCCTACAATGAGCAGTTCTTC.

The V gene is TRBV28, the J gene TRBJ2-7; TRBD2 matches 12 bases. The CDR3 spans 14 residues. Germline-derived CDR1 and CDR2 are MDHEN and SYDVKM. V lost 5 bases to trimming and J lost 4 bases; unmatched junction nucleotides: 3. CDR3 nucleotide sequence: TGTGCCAGCAGTGCCACTAGCGGGAGGTACGAGCAGTACTTC. Encoded protein: CASSATSGRYEQYF.